The text below deals with one T cell receptor beta chain. Its antigen remains unknown. Data came from immunoSEQ multiplex PCR; TCRdb stores just in-frame clones and leaves some out. The sample carries about 410,000 clones, around nine tenths recorded once. The treatment: roughly 20 received Ad26.COV2.S at low or high dose, single or two shots; about five received placebo; per-sample allocation not given. Each sample was drawn 63 days after the first injection (of vaccine or placebo). This specimen comes from a study of Ad26.COV2.S vaccination and SARS-CoV-2 variants. Study outcomes and limitations: Participants given vaccine showed non-spike TCR breadth similar to that of placebo recipients. After vaccination, substantial breadth of spike-specific CD8+ and CD4+ responses was reported. Overall T cell responses may have been underestimated by the analyses of TCR breadth and depth.

The sample in question was peripheral blood, obtained in a trial of Ad26.COV2.S vaccine versus placebo. The sequence was obtained from a person aged 18 to 59 who received the Ad26.COV2.S COVID-19 vaccine or a placebo.

The CDR3 reads CASSSPTLSSYNSPLHF. CDR3 bases: TGTGCCAGCAGTTCTCCGACCCTGAGCTCCTATAATTCACCCCTCCACTTT. The chain joins TRBV6-2 or TRBV6-3 to TRBJ1-6; no firm D call. The germline V and J ends were trimmed by 4 bases and 0 bases, with 13 bases remaining between them. Germline V lookup: CDR1 MNHEY, CDR2 SVGEGT. The CDR3 totals 17 residues.